Below, 20 T cell receptor beta chains from the same sample are listed, as sequenced in a study of cytomegalovirus exposure and HLA in healthy donors. Sequenced by immunoSEQ multiplex PCR; TCRdb stores in-frame clones only, minus some. Among over 85,000 clones listed, about 95% were seen once. The sequenced sample was PBMCs. Source of these receptors: a young woman in good health and CMV-seronegative.

The V call is TRBV6-1, the J call TRBJ1-4; 7 nucleotides match TRBD1. The V segment lost 2 bases and the J segment 8 bases; nucleotides outside the gene matches: 5. The CDR3 is 14 amino acids. The germline gives CDR1 MNHNS, CDR2 SASEGT. This CDR3 reads CASSEPRGQEKLFF. In DNA, the CDR3 is TGTGCCAGCAGTGAACCAAGGGGGCAGGAAAAACTGTTTTTT.

Only a few counts were recorded for this clone. This chain connects TRBV25-1 to TRBJ1-6; no clear D gene. Trimming cost V 5 bases and J 5 bases, with 7 bases left between them. Per the germline V gene, CDR1 is MGHDK and CDR2 is SYGVNS. CDR3 length: 13 residues. The chain's CDR3 is CASSLQNNSPLHF. The CDR3 region has the DNA TGTGCCAGCAGTTTACAGAATAATTCACCCCTCCACTTT. Based on the CDR3 plus reference TRBV25-1 and TRBJ1-6, the full variable domain is EADIYQTPRYLVIGTGKKITLECSQTMGHDKMYWYQQDPGMELHLIHYSYGVNSTEKGDLSSESTVSRIRTEHFPLTLESARPSHTSQYLCASSLQNNSPLHFGNGTRLTVT.

The chain combines TRBV4-3 with TRBJ2-3, with a possible D match to TRBD2 (6 bases). This CDR3 contains 17 residues. Germline lookup yields CDR1 LGHNA and CDR2 YSLEER. V lost 2 bases and J lost 2, with 17 bases in between. The CDR3, as DNA: TGCGCCAGCAGCCAACGCGGACCGACGGACTACACAGATACGCAGTATTTT. Residues: CASSQRGPTDYTDTQYF.

This clone was seen a single time. The gene calls are TRBV5-1 and TRBJ2-5; the D gene is possibly TRBD1 (5 bases). This CDR3 is 14 amino acids long. Trimming cost V 4 bases and J 4 bases, with 14 bases left between them. Germline V gives CDR1 SGHRS, CDR2 YFSETQ. CDR3 sequence (DNA): TGCGCCAGCAGCAGAGCAGCAGGGCGAGAGACCCAGTACTTC. It yields the protein CASSRAAGRETQYF.

The chain employs TRBV5-1 and TRBJ2-3; D is unclear. Germline CDR1 reads SGHRS; CDR2 reads YFSETQ. The V end lost 2 bases, the J end lost 4 bases, and 14 bases lay between the germline ends. The CDR3 has 15 residues. CDR3 sequence: CASSFGSPGADTQYF. The CDR3 coding sequence is TGCGCCAGCAGCTTCGGGTCCCCCGGCGCAGATACGCAGTATTTT.

The chain is built from TRBV19 and TRBJ2-5, with 7 bases matching TRBD2. This CDR3 is built from 17 residues. V lost 7 bases and J lost 1; bases outside the gene matches: 15. Germline CDR1 reads LNHDA; CDR2 reads SQIVND (reference sequence). The CDR3 DNA sequence: TGTGCCAGTACGCCCGCTGCCTGGGAGGGTATCCAAGAGACCCAGTACTTC. It codes for CASTPAAWEGIQETQYF. Full variable domain (missing parts from reference TRBV19 and TRBJ2-5): DGGITQSPKYLFRKEGQNVTLSCEQNLNHDAMYWYRQDPGQGLRLIYYSQIVNDFQKGDIAEGYSVSREKKESFPLTVTSAQKNPTAFYLCASTPAAWEGIQETQYFGPGTRLLVL.

V gene TRBV29-1 combines with J gene TRBJ1-1; 9 positions agree with TRBD1. Germline V gene sequence: CDR1 SQVTM, CDR2 ANQGSEA. The V and J ends lost 1 base and 0 bases, in that order; junction bases with no gene match: 3. The CDR3 is 15 residues long. In nucleotides, the CDR3 is TGCAGCGTTGAAGGGACAGGGGACTTGAACACTGAAGCTTTCTTT. Translating gives CSVEGTGDLNTEAFF.

J is TRBJ1-1 and V is TRBV6-5; D remains ambiguous. Trimming left V 5 bases short and J 4 bases short, with 14 bases between. Germline lookup yields CDR1 MNHEY and CDR2 SVGAGI. CDR3 length: 14 amino acids. The CDR3 coding sequence is TGTGCCAGCAGTAACACGGGAGCCTTCACTGAAGCTTTCTTT. Its translation is CASSNTGAFTEAFF.

The rearrangement uses TRBV19 and TRBJ1-3, with a weak D call TRBD1 (5 bases). The CDR3 loop spans 14 amino acids. Germline V CDR1 and CDR2: LNHDA, SQIVND (reference sequence). Trimming took off 8 bases at V and 1 base at J, with 12 bases between the two ends. The CDR3 here is CASARGGSGNTIYF. CDR3 sequence (DNA): TGTGCCAGTGCGCGGGGGGGTTCTGGAAACACCATATATTTT.

The chain carries TRBV27 and TRBJ2-7, with 10 bases matching TRBD1. Trimming took 10 bases from V and 4 from J; bases not matched to a gene: 7. Germline CDR1 is MNHEY and CDR2 is SMNVEV (reference sequence). The CDR3 is 13 amino acids. The CDR3 region has the DNA TGTGCCAACGGACAGGGGGTCAGGTACGAGCAGTACTTC. Translation: CANGQGVRYEQYF.

The chain is built from TRBV5-1 and TRBJ2-1, with 8 bases matching TRBD2. Unmatched junction bases numbered 4, after V lost 0 bases and J lost 2 bases. The V gene's germline CDR1 is SGHRS and CDR2 YFSETQ. The CDR3 loop spans 16 amino acids. CDR3: CASSLAAGGAYNEQFF. CDR3 bases: TGCGCCAGCAGCTTGGCTGCGGGGGGCGCCTACAATGAGCAGTTCTTC. The whole variable domain, remainder taken from reference TRBV5-1 and TRBJ2-1, is KAGVTQTPRYLIKTRGQQVTLSCSPISGHRSVSWYQQTPGQGLQFLFEYFSETQRNKGNFPGRFSGRQFSNSRSEMNVSTLELGDSALYLCASSLAAGGAYNEQFFGPGTRLTVL.

The chain joins TRBV6-6 to TRBJ2-2, with TRBD1 matching over 8 bases. CDR1 and CDR2 (germline): MNHNY, SVGAGI (reference sequence). The V segment lost 0 bases and the J segment 7 bases; nucleotides outside the gene matches: 7. The CDR3 consists of 16 residues. The CDR3, as DNA: TGTGCCAGCAGTTACTCGGGGCAGGGGGCAATCGGGGAGCTGTTTTTT. It specifies CASSYSGQGAIGELFF.

The rearrangement joins TRBV9 to TRBJ1-1, with D maybe TRBD1 (5 bases). The V gene's germline CDR1 is SGDLS and CDR2 YYNGEE. The CDR3 runs to 15 residues. V lost 0 bases, J lost 4 bases, and 13 bases lay in between. The CDR3: CASSVGEGRSTEAFF. For the CDR3, the DNA is TGTGCCAGCAGCGTAGGGGAGGGGCGAAGCACTGAAGCTTTCTTT.

The CDR3 sequence: CASSDGTVIYYEQYF. CDR3 coding DNA: TGTGCCAGCAGCGACGGGACAGTCATATACTACGAGCAGTACTTC. The chain combines TRBV11-2 with TRBJ2-7; TRBD1 agrees at 7 bases. V lost 5 bases to trimming and J lost 3 bases; unmatched junction nucleotides: 10. The CDR3 is made up of 15 amino acids. Germline V gene sequence: CDR1 SGHAT, CDR2 FQNNGV.

V gene TRBV4-1 combines with J gene TRBJ1-3, with a tentative D call TRBD1 (6 bases). The CDR3 covers 16 residues. Trimming pared 1 base from V and 2 bases from J, leaving 12 bases between. The germline gives CDR1 MGHRA, CDR2 YSYEKL. CDR3 loop: CASSQALGGTGNTIYF. The CDR3 coding sequence is TGCGCCAGCAGCCAAGCCCTAGGGGGAACTGGAAACACCATATATTTT.

This clone was counted once. J is TRBJ1-2 and V is TRBV7-3, with 9 bases that match TRBD1. Trimming removed 3 bases from V and 8 bases from J; junction bases left unmatched: 10. CDR1 is SGHTA, CDR2 FQGTGA, per germline. The CDR3 has 15 residues. The DNA of the CDR3 is TGTGCCAGCAGCTTCGGCCCGGGACAGGGTGTAGGCTACACCTTC. Its protein is CASSFGPGQGVGYTF.

CDR3 region: CASSYTMGNQPQHF. The CDR3 nucleotides are TGTGCCAGCAGTTACACTATGGGCAATCAGCCCCAGCATTTT. This chain connects TRBV6-6 to TRBJ1-5; no firm D call. V lost 2 bases to trimming and J lost 2 bases, with 7 bases between them. Per the germline V gene, CDR1 is MNHNY and CDR2 is SVGAGI (reference sequence). CDR3 length: 14 residues.

The rearrangement uses TRBV11-3 and TRBJ1-6; 9 nucleotides align to TRBD1. Germline V gene data show CDR1 as SGHNT and CDR2 as YENEEA. The V gene end was trimmed by 4 bases and the J gene end by 9 bases; junction bases not matched to a gene: 4. The length of the CDR3 is 14 residues. CDR3 sequence (DNA): TGTGCCAGCAGCTACGACAGGGGGGGTTCACCCCTCCACTTT. Protein sequence: CASSYDRGGSPLHF. The full variable domain, in which reference TRBV11-3 and TRBJ1-6 provide the parts outside the CDR3, is EAGVVQSPRYKIIEKKQPVAFWCNPISGHNTLYWYLQNLGQGPELLIRYENEEAVDDSQLPKDRFSAERLKGVDSTLKIQPAELGDSAVYLCASSYDRGGSPLHFGNGTRLTVT.

V usage is TRBV12-5 and J usage is TRBJ2-7; 8 bases map to TRBD1. Germline V CDR1 and CDR2: LGHNT, FRNRAP. With 5 bases clipped from V and 5 bases from J, the junction kept 11 bases outside the gene matches. CDR3 size: 15 residues. For the CDR3, the DNA is TGTGCTAGTGGTCCTGGGACAGGCCCTCCCGACGAGCAGTACTTC. Protein sequence: CASGPGTGPPDEQYF.

This clone was recorded only once. The rearrangement joins TRBV11-2 to TRBJ1-2; tentative D call: TRBD1 (5 bases). V was pared by 0 bases and J by 7 bases, with 6 bases between. Germline V gene sequence: CDR1 SGHAT, CDR2 FQNNGV. CDR3 length: 12 amino acids. The CDR3 nucleotides are TGTGCCAGCAGCTTAGATAGGGGTGGCTACACCTTC. This translates into CASSLDRGGYTF.